This entry concerns a single T cell receptor (beta chain). Its antigen target is currently unknown. Nothing much larger sits one base from this clone, and base qualities are not available. The sample originates from a study of technical replicates of blood from a few donors (dated by TCRdb to about 2017). The germline V gene provides CDR1 MDHEN and CDR2 SYDVKM. Counted from cysteine to phenylalanine, this CDR3 has 15 amino acids. The read is trimmed to its CDR3 DNA, 45 bases read in frame from base 1. The V end gives up 0 bases and the J end 2 bases, leaving 0 bases in the junction not matched to a gene. The library came from the immunoSEQ multiplex PCR assay. TCRdb provides this immuneACCESS table in a form limited to in-frame rearrangements. Some clones are lacking; in checked studies, under half of them reflect an unresolved V gene, and why the rest are absent is not known. A total of more than 65,000 clones appear in this sample, roughly 96% of them only once. 0.24% of the sample comes from the top ten.

Sequencing was done on a sample of T cells isolated from PBMCs. The sequence came from a human donor in good health. The chain is encoded by TRBV28 joined to TRBJ2-7, and 11 junction bases match TRBD2. In nucleotide form, the sequence is TGTGCCAGCAGTTTATGGACTAGCGGGACCTACGAGCAGTACTTC. Its product reads: CASSLWTSGTYEQYF.